This T cell receptor (beta chain) derives from a study of T cells in Graves' hyperthyroidism and ophthalmopathy (dated by TCRdb to about 2019). Describing the broader study: Peripheral blood samples were taken at initial diagnosis, before any treatment was given. TCR V-J signatures able to tell the groups apart were searched for in a discovery cohort of 90 to 100 patients, of whom more than 40 had Graves' ophthalmopathy and under 65 had stable Graves' hyperthyroidism. Prospective prediction of ophthalmopathy was tested in an independent validation cohort of 18 to 20 hyperthyroidism patients and 17 patients who later progressed to ophthalmopathy. The roughly 91 discovery patients were randomly divided into training and test sets at a 7:3 ratio. In several Graves' hyperthyroidism patients, the study also compared T-cell repertoires from thyroid tissue with T-cell repertoires from blood. After blood sampling, hyperthyroidism patients were treated with methimazole at a starting dose of 30 mg daily, and ophthalmopathy patients were treated with high-dose intravenous methylprednisolone. According to the paper, TCR Vbeta CDR3 sequencing was carried out on 135 peripheral blood samples, which came from about 45 ophthalmopathy, 70 to 80 hyperthyroidism and approximately 17 progressor patients. Summary of the overall study and its limitations: No statistical method was used to set the sample size in advance, and investigators knew the group allocation. A model built on a 13 V-J signature distinguished ophthalmopathy from stable hyperthyroidism, reaching around 90% sensitivity and about 81% specificity in cross-validation and 80%/75% in testing. Most expanded thyroid clonotypes (frequency above 0.001) were also detected in blood, a finding suggesting that blood repertoires may reflect thyroid immune responses. In validation, the model predicted progression to ophthalmopathy a median of about 5.9 months before onset, with roughly 70% sensitivity and 72.22% specificity.

Hyperthyroidism patients were aged 18 to 65 years and newly diagnosed, with disease duration of less than 2 months. Exclusion was applied to patients with uncontrolled infections, other autoimmune diseases, pregnancy or lactation. Diagnoses relied on clinical symptoms, serum thyroxine and TRAb, thyroid ultrasound and orbital computed tomography. Blood from progressor patients was collected at the time of first diagnosis with hyperthyroidism, before any ophthalmopathy symptoms had appeared. Ficoll-Paque density gradient centrifugation was used to isolate PBMCs from approximately 10 ml of fresh peripheral blood. Progressor patients were first diagnosed with Graves' hyperthyroidism and then developed ophthalmopathy during follow-up. Total RNA was extracted with Trizol reagent, and quality was checked on an Agilent 2100 Bioanalyzer. Amplification of TCR beta CDR3 regions was carried out from RNA transcripts. For the first round of RT-PCR on the TCR CDR3, the HTBI primer set was used together with the Qiagen OneStep RT-PCR kit. The libraries were constructed in a second round of multiplex PCR and then size-selected and purified. Libraries were sequenced paired-end with 100 bp reads on an Illumina HiSeq2000. The paper's data handling went like this. SOAPnuke was used to process the raw data, removing reads that contained adapters or uncalled bases, had a mean Phred below 15, or lacked an exact match to the constant primer or identifier. COPE v1.2.5 was used to merge high-quality paired reads, and clonotypes were defined as unique nucleotide sequences. MiTCR v1.1 was used to align clonotypes to the IMGT TRBV, TRBD and TRBJ reference segments. Only V-J combinations with frequency above 0.0001, covering about 99% of repertoires, were analysed. The TCS score was defined as the ratio of F50 (clonal expansion) to E x V (chaos), calculated using BLOSUM62-based TCRdist between CDR3 peptides within each V-J. Welch's t-statistics and random forest reduced 514 V-J features to 10 to 15, which were used in a naive Bayes classifier (R e1071). Clones were called with MiXCR by TCRdb after fastp trimmed the public reads at Q25, and only in-frame beta chains were retained. Every distinct CDR3 protein forms one entry, paired with its most common genes and DNA. TCRdb assigned the V and J calls; the authors' analysis was not used. Here the sample has some 270,000 distinct CDR3 sequences; roughly 15% occur a single time. The ten most abundant clones make up roughly 8.5% of the sample.

Comments on this clonotype: Its antigen remains undetermined. No qualities accompany the bases; no much larger clone lies one base away.

Relative to germline, V is 8 bases shorter and J is 2 bases shorter, with 16 bases between their ends. Reading from cysteine to phenylalanine, the CDR3 counts 15 amino acids. The kept DNA is CDR3 alone, 45 bases in frame from the first base. CDR1 and CDR2 were assigned from the germline V gene as MNHNS and SASEGT. The rearranged segments are TRBV6-1 and TRBJ2-1; too little of a D gene remains to name it. The sequence was collected from a woman in her 30s with Graves' hyperthyroidism that later progressed to Graves' ophthalmopathy. The sample consisted of blood. DNA sequence: TGTGCCAGCTTCAGCCCTTGGCACCCCTACAATGAGCAGTTCTTC. The encoded protein is CASFSPWHPYNEQFF.